This T cell receptor (beta chain) was sequenced in a study of CD8+ T cells in alopecia areata. Study-level information: It was oral tofacitinib, at 5 to 10 mg twice daily, that treated patients received. By percentage of affected scalp area, the severity of treated patients was scored. Study conclusions and caveats: In lesional scalp, particularly from alopecia totalis/universalis, clonality was higher than in normal scalp.

Extraction of RNA preceded its reverse transcription into cDNA, which served as the sequencing template. Sequencing used immunoSEQ multiplex PCR; TCRdb keeps in-frame clones, though not all of them. The sample comprises about 64,000 clones, roughly 50% of which are singletons, and just over 20% rests with the top ten. Germline V gives CDR1 GTSNPN, CDR2 SVGIG (reference sequence). With 5 bases clipped from V and 2 bases from J, the junction kept 3 bases outside the gene matches. The CDR3 is 13 residues long. Treatment indicated: oral pan-JAK inhibitor, 5-10 mg twice daily. Researchers gathered lesional scalp punch biopsies and peripheral blood from patients with alopecia areata. This clone was recorded once. What it recognizes is unknown.

The sequence derives from a human donor with alopecia areata. The sequencing used CD8+ T cells sorted from blood, collected at approximately week 36, from a patient treated with tofacitinib. The V call is TRBV30, the J call TRBJ2-7, with 10 bases that match TRBD2. For the CDR3, the DNA is TGTGCCTGGTCTAGCGGGGGTACCTACGAGCAGTACTTC. Translating gives CAWSSGGTYEQYF.